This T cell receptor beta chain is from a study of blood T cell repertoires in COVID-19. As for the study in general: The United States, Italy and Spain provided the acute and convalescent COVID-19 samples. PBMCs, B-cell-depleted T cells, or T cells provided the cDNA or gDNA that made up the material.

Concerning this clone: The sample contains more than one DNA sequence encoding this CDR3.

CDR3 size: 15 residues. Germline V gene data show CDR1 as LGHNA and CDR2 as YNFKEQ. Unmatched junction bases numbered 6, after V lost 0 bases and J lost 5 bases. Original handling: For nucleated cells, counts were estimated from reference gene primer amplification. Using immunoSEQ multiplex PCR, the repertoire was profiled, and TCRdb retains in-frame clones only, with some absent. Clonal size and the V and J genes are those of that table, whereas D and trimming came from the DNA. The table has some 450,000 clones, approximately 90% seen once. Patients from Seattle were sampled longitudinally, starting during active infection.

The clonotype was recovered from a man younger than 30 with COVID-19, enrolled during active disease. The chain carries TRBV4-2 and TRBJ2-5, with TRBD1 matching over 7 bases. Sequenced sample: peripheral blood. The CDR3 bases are TGTGCCAGCAGCCAAGATCGAGGGGGCGAGGAGACCCAGTACTTC. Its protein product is CASSQDRGGEETQYF.